This entry concerns a single TCR beta chain. The sample is drawn from a study of blood T cell repertoires in COVID-19. Per germline, CDR1 SGHDT and CDR2 YYEEEE. The junction had 3 bases not matched to a gene; V was cut back by 4 bases and J by 2 bases. The length of the CDR3 is 14 residues. Method: immunoSEQ multiplex PCR; TCRdb's copy keeps in-frame clones and lacks some. The sample lists under 250,000 clones; about 86% were seen once. The chain combines TRBV5-6 with TRBJ1-2, with TRBD1 matching over 9 bases. The sequence was collected from a man aged 80 or over with acute or convalescent COVID-19. The sample consisted of peripheral blood. This CDR3 is CASSMTGGNYGYTF. In nucleotides, the CDR3 is TGTGCCAGCAGCATGACAGGGGGGAACTATGGCTACACCTTC.